What follows are 7 T cell receptor beta chains derived from one specimen sequenced in a study of CD8 T cells in ankylosing spondylitis. A single record per CDR3 protein comes from TCRdb applying MiXCR to the 5' RACE reads. This sample carries roughly 160,000 distinct CDR3 sequences, under 14% of them seen once, and the ten largest clones take approximately 32%. Material for sequencing was blood, either unsorted or a sorted T cell fraction (not recorded which). Receptors originate from a male donor with ankylosing spondylitis or in good health (not recorded which).

The V and J genes are TRBV7-8 and TRBJ1-1; D gene unclear. V lost 2 bases, J lost 1 base, and 8 bases lay in between. Germline-derived CDR1 and CDR2 are SGHVS and FQNEAQ. There are 14 residues in the CDR3. This chain's CDR3 is CASSLSSSNTEAFF. The CDR3 coding sequence is TGTGCCAGCAGCTTATCATCCTCGAACACTGAAGCTTTCTTT.

This clonotype was seen more than once but under ten times. CDR3 in amino acids: CASSSHFQGPYNEQFF. CDR3 nucleotides: TGCGCCAGCAGCTCTCACTTCCAGGGTCCCTACAATGAGCAGTTCTTC. The gene calls are TRBV5-1 and TRBJ2-1; possibly TRBD1 for D (5 bases). The CDR3 has 16 residues. The V gene's germline CDR1 is SGHRS and CDR2 YFSETQ. With 3 bases removed from V and 2 bases from J, the gap between germline ends came to 15 bases.

This clonotype was counted a few times. This chain links TRBV19 with TRBJ1-1, with D possibly being TRBD1 (6 bases). CDR1 and CDR2 from the germline V gene are LNHDA and SQIVND (reference sequence). This CDR3 region has 12 residues. Deletions cut 11 bases from V and 0 bases from J, with 10 bases between. CDR3 in DNA: TGTGCCTCCTCAGGGGTGAACACTGAAGCTTTCTTT. Translated, it gives CASSGVNTEAFF.

V gene TRBV6-1 combines with J gene TRBJ2-2; 8 nucleotides line up with TRBD1. Germline V CDR1 and CDR2: MNHNS, SASEGT. V gave up 2 bases and J gave up 0 bases; unmatched junction bases: 11. This CDR3 comprises 19 residues. CDR3 residues: CASSERVRGRTTNTGELFF. The CDR3 DNA follows: TGTGCCAGCAGTGAAAGGGTCAGGGGGCGAACAACGAACACCGGGGAGCTGTTTTTT.

In its sample, this clonotype was seen many times. The chain uses TRBV6-1 and TRBJ1-1; TRBD1 matches 8 bases. The CDR3 consists of 14 residues. Trimming took 7 bases from V and 1 from J; bases not matched to a gene: 5. Germline values: CDR1 MNHNS, CDR2 SASEGT. The CDR3 nucleotides read TGTGCCAGCAAAAGGGACAGGTCGAACACTGAAGCTTTCTTT. Residues: CASKRDRSNTEAFF.

This clonotype was picked up many times. V gene TRBV25-1 combines with J gene TRBJ2-3; TRBD2 might be the D (5 bases). Trimming removed 1 base from V and 4 bases from J, with 12 bases in between. The CDR3 has 15 residues. Germline V gene sequence: CDR1 MGHDK, CDR2 SYGVNS. The CDR3 DNA sequence: TGTGCCAGCAGTGAATTTGGCCTGAGGGCAGATACGCAGTATTTT. This sequence encodes CASSEFGLRADTQYF.

This clonotype was picked up many times. The V gene is TRBV27, the J gene TRBJ2-5, with 7 bases that match TRBD1. CDR1 and CDR2 from the germline V gene are MNHEY and SMNVEV (reference sequence). The CDR3 length is 15 residues. J was trimmed by 5 bases and V by 2 bases; bases with no gene match: 8. CDR3 region: CASSLSPGGWETQYF. DNA of the CDR3: TGTGCCAGCAGTTTAAGCCCAGGGGGTTGGGAGACCCAGTACTTC.